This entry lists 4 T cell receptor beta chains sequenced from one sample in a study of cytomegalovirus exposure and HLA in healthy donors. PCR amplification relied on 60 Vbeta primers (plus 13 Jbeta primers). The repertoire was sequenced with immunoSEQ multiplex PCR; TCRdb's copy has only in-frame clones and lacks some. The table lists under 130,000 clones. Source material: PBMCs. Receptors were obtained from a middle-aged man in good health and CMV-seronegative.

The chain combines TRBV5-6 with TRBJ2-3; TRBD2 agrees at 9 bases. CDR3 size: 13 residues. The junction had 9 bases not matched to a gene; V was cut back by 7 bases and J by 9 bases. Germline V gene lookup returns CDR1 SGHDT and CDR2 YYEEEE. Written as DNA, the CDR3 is TGTGCCAGCGGCGGGGGGGCGATAAAGACGCAGTATTTT. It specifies CASGGGAIKTQYF.

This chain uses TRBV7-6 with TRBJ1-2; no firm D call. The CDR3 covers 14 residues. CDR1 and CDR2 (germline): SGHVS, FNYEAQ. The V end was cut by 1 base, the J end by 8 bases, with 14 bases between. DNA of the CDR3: TGTGCCAGCAGCTTAGGCAGCTCCAGGCTGGGCTACACCTTC. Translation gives CASSLGSSRLGYTF.

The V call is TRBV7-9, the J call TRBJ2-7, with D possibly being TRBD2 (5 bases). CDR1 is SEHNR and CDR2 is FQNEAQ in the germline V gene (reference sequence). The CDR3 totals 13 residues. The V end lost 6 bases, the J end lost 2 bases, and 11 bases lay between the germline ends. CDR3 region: CASRLSGAYEQYF. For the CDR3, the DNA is TGTGCCAGCAGATTAAGCGGCGCCTACGAGCAGTACTTC.

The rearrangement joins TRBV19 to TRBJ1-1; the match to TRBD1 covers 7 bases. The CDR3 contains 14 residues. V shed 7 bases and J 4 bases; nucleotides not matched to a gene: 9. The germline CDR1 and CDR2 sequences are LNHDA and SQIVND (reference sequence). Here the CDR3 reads CASTRTGVSTEAFF. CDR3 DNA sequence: TGTGCCAGTACCCGGACAGGCGTGAGCACTGAAGCTTTCTTT.